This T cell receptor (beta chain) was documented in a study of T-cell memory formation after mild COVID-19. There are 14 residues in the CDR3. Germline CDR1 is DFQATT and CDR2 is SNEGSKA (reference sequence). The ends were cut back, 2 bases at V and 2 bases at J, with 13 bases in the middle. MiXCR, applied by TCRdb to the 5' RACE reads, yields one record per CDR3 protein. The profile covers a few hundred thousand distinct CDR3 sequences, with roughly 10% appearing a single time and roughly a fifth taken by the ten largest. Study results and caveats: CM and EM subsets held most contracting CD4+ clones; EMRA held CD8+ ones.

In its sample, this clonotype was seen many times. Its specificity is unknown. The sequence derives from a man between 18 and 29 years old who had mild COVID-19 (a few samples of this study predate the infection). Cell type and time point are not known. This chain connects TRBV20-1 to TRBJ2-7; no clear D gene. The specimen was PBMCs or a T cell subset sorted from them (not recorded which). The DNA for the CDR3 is TGCAGTGCTAGATCTTATAGTAGCACCTACGAGCAGTACTTC. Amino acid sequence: CSARSYSSTYEQYF.